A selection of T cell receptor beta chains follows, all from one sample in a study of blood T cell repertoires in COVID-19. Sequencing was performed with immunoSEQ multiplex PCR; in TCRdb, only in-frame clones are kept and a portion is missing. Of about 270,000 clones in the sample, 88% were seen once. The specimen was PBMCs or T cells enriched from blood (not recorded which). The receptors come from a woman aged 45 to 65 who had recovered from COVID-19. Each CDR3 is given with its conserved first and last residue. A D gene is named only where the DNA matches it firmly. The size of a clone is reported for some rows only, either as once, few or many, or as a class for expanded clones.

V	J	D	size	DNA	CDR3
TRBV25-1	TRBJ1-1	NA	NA	TGTGCCAGCAGTGAGGGGGGACCGAACACTGAAGCTTTCTTT	CASSEGGPNTEAFF
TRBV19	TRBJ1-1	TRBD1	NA	TGTGCCAGTAGTTCCGCCGGGACAGTGAACACTGAAGCTTTCTTT	CASSSAGTVNTEAFF
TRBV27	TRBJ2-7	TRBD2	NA	TGTGCCAGCATCCCAATGACTAGCGGGAAACCCTACGAGCAGTACTTC	CASIPMTSGKPYEQYF
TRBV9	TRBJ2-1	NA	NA	TGTGCCAGCAGCGCGCGGCCGTCGCCGGGCTACAATGAGCAGTTCTTC	CASSARPSPGYNEQFF
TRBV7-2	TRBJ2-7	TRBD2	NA	TGTGCCAGCAGCTTAGCGAGGACTAGCGTGGCCGAGCAGTACTTC	CASSLARTSVAEQYF
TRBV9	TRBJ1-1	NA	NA	TGTGCCAGCAGCCCGGGGGGAAGGGGCACTGAAGCTTTCTTT	CASSPGGRGTEAFF
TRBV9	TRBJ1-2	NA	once	TGTGCCAGCAGCTCGCAGCCGGGTGGTTATGGCTACACCTTC	CASSSQPGGYGYTF
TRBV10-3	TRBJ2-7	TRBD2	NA	TGTGCCATCAGTGAGGGACTAGCGGGGACCTACGAGCAGTACTTC	CAISEGLAGTYEQYF
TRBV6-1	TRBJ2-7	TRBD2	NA	TGTGCCAGCAGTGATAGGGCTAGCGGGAGGGCCGGTCTCCTCGAGCAGTACTTC	CASSDRASGRAGLLEQYF
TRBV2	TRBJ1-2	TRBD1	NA	TGTGCCAGCAGTGAACAGGGGGCTAGCTATGGCTACACCTTC	CASSEQGASYGYTF
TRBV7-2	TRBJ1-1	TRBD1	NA	TGTGCCAGCAGCTTAGCGTTTTTCGGGACAGGGGGCGTGGGGTACACTGAAGCTTTCTTT	CASSLAFFGTGGVGYTEAFF
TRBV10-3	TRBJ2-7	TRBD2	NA	TGTGCCATCAGAGAACCTAGCGGGAGTCTGCGGGAGCAGTACTTC	CAIREPSGSLREQYF
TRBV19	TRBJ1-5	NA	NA	TGTGCCAGTAGTCCAGGGGTCCAGCCCCAGCATTTT	CASSPGVQPQHF
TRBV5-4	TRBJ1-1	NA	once	TGTGCCAGCAGCTTTCACACGAACACTGAAGCTTTCTTT	CASSFHTNTEAFF
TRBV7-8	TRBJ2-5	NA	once	TGTGCCAGCAGCTTGGGGGGAGGTAGAGAGACCCAGTACTTC	CASSLGGGRETQYF